This is a list of T cell receptor beta chains from one sample in a study of long-term antiretroviral therapy in people with HIV. The method was immunoSEQ multiplex PCR; TCRdb's version includes in-frame clones alone and lacks a portion of them. The sample records about 25,000 clones, around 77% being singletons. Sequencing used unsorted PBMCs, obtained 2.1 years after starting antiretroviral therapy. The receptors were gathered from a young man with HIV. Both conserved end residues are part of each CDR3. Fields, in order: J gene, clone size, D gene, V gene, CDR3 DNA, CDR3 protein. The D gene is left open where the match is weak. Only some rows state a clone size, as once, few, many or a class for expanded clones.

J gene: TRBJ2-7
clone size: -
D gene: -
V gene: TRBV10-1
CDR3 DNA: TGCGCCAGCAGTGCCGGTGGCAGTAAGTACGAGCAGTACTTC
CDR3 protein: CASSAGGSKYEQYF

J gene: TRBJ2-7
clone size: -
D gene: -
V gene: TRBV30
CDR3 DNA: TGTGCCTGGAGTCCCACCGGGGGCGAGCAGTACTTC
CDR3 protein: CAWSPTGGEQYF

J gene: TRBJ2-7
clone size: -
D gene: -
V gene: TRBV2
CDR3 DNA: TGTGCCAGCAGTACCTTGGCAGGGTTAAGGTCCTACGAGCAGTACTTC
CDR3 protein: CASSTLAGLRSYEQYF

J gene: TRBJ2-3
clone size: once
D gene: -
V gene: TRBV7-2
CDR3 DNA: TGTGCCAGCAGCTTAAGTACAGATACGCAGTATTTT
CDR3 protein: CASSLSTDTQYF

J gene: TRBJ2-3
clone size: once
D gene: -
V gene: TRBV13
CDR3 DNA: TGTGCCAGCAGCGACCCCCCCAGGGTCGAGGCGCAGTATTTT
CDR3 protein: CASSDPPRVEAQYF

J gene: TRBJ2-2
clone size: -
D gene: TRBD2
V gene: TRBV2
CDR3 DNA: TGTGCCACCACCGGGACCGCGGGGGGCACCGGGGAGCTGTTTTTT
CDR3 protein: CATTGTAGGTGELFF

J gene: TRBJ1-2
clone size: -
D gene: TRBD1
V gene: TRBV9
CDR3 DNA: TGTGCCAGCAGCTCCTCCGGGACAGGGTCTTTTGGCTACACCTTC
CDR3 protein: CASSSSGTGSFGYTF

J gene: TRBJ1-1
clone size: -
D gene: TRBD1
V gene: TRBV10-1
CDR3 DNA: TGCGCCAGCAGTGAGTCTGGAACAGGGGGCCTTAACACTGAAGCTTTCTTT
CDR3 protein: CASSESGTGGLNTEAFF

J gene: TRBJ2-7
clone size: -
D gene: -
V gene: TRBV19
CDR3 DNA: TGTGCCAGTAGTCCCACAGGGCTTGGCGAGCAGTACTTC
CDR3 protein: CASSPTGLGEQYF

J gene: TRBJ1-5
clone size: -
D gene: -
V gene: TRBV10-1
CDR3 DNA: TGCGCCAGCAGTGAGTCGAGGGGAGCCCCTAGCAATCAGCCCCAGCATTTT
CDR3 protein: CASSESRGAPSNQPQHF

J gene: TRBJ2-3
clone size: -
D gene: -
V gene: TRBV28
CDR3 DNA: TGTGCCAGCAGTTTATCCGGGGGAGGAGATACGCAGTATTTT
CDR3 protein: CASSLSGGGDTQYF

J gene: TRBJ1-4
clone size: -
D gene: TRBD1
V gene: TRBV25-1
CDR3 DNA: TGTGCCAGCCGACAGGGAGGGGATGAAAAACTGTTTTTT
CDR3 protein: CASRQGGDEKLFF

J gene: TRBJ1-1
clone size: -
D gene: -
V gene: TRBV28
CDR3 DNA: TGTGCCAGCAGTTATGGGGGGGCTAACACTGAAGCTTTCTTT
CDR3 protein: CASSYGGANTEAFF

J gene: TRBJ2-2
clone size: -
D gene: -
V gene: TRBV5-8
CDR3 DNA: TGTGCCAGCAGCTTAGTGGAGAGGGACACCGGGGAGCTGTTTTTT
CDR3 protein: CASSLVERDTGELFF

J gene: TRBJ2-1
clone size: -
D gene: -
V gene: TRBV25-1
CDR3 DNA: TGTGCCAGCAGTGCTCAACCAGGGGGGAGGGATGAGCAGTTCTTC
CDR3 protein: CASSAQPGGRDEQFF

J gene: TRBJ2-5
clone size: -
D gene: TRBD1
V gene: TRBV7-3
CDR3 DNA: TGTGCCAGCAGCCGACAGGGGGGAGAGACCCAGTACTTC
CDR3 protein: CASSRQGGETQYF

J gene: TRBJ1-6
clone size: -
D gene: -
V gene: TRBV6-1
CDR3 DNA: TGTGCCAGCAGTAGTAGGACAGCTAATTCACCCCTCCACTTT
CDR3 protein: CASSSRTANSPLHF

J gene: TRBJ2-3
clone size: -
D gene: TRBD2
V gene: TRBV19
CDR3 DNA: TGTGCCAGTAGGGCTAGCGGGGGTACAGATACGCAGTATTTT
CDR3 protein: CASRASGGTDTQYF

J gene: TRBJ1-1
clone size: -
D gene: -
V gene: TRBV9
CDR3 DNA: TGTGCCAGCAGCGTCCGCCGGGACACCCTAGGAACTGAAGCTTTCTTT
CDR3 protein: CASSVRRDTLGTEAFF

J gene: TRBJ2-5
clone size: -
D gene: TRBD1
V gene: TRBV29-1
CDR3 DNA: TGCAGCGTTGAGGGGACAGGGTTTCGGGAGACCCAGTACTTC
CDR3 protein: CSVEGTGFRETQYF

J gene: TRBJ1-1
clone size: -
D gene: -
V gene: TRBV4-1
CDR3 DNA: TGCGCCAGCAGCTACAGCACGAACACTGAAGCTTTCTTT
CDR3 protein: CASSYSTNTEAFF

J gene: TRBJ2-2
clone size: -
D gene: -
V gene: TRBV10-3
CDR3 DNA: TGTGCCATCAGTGACACCAGCTACACCGGGGAGCTGTTTTTT
CDR3 protein: CAISDTSYTGELFF

J gene: TRBJ2-7
clone size: few
D gene: -
V gene: TRBV6-1
CDR3 DNA: TGTGCCAGCAGTGTTGACTCGGGGAGCTCCTACGAGCAGTACTTC
CDR3 protein: CASSVDSGSSYEQYF

J gene: TRBJ2-1
clone size: -
D gene: TRBD2
V gene: TRBV6-1
CDR3 DNA: TGTGCCAGCAGTGTAGCGGGGGGGCCCAACAATGAGCAGTTCTTC
CDR3 protein: CASSVAGGPNNEQFF

J gene: TRBJ1-5
clone size: -
D gene: TRBD1
V gene: TRBV5-6
CDR3 DNA: TGTGCCAGCAGCTTGACAGGGGGCGGGCAGCCCCAGCATTTT
CDR3 protein: CASSLTGGGQPQHF

J gene: TRBJ2-6
clone size: -
D gene: -
V gene: TRBV28
CDR3 DNA: TGTGCCAGCAGCCCGGGACTGTCTGGGGCCAACGTCCTGACTTTC
CDR3 protein: CASSPGLSGANVLTF

J gene: TRBJ1-2
clone size: -
D gene: -
V gene: TRBV25-1
CDR3 DNA: TGTGCCAGCAGTGAAGTGGGGGAAGGGGATGGCTACACCTTC
CDR3 protein: CASSEVGEGDGYTF

J gene: TRBJ2-5
clone size: -
D gene: -
V gene: TRBV27
CDR3 DNA: TGTGCCAGCAGTGCACGGGTGATAGAGACCCAGTACTTC
CDR3 protein: CASSARVIETQYF

J gene: TRBJ2-3
clone size: -
D gene: -
V gene: TRBV18
CDR3 DNA: TGTGCCAGCTCACCACTCTCGTTAGGGACAGATACGCAGTATTTT
CDR3 protein: CASSPLSLGTDTQYF

J gene: TRBJ1-2
clone size: once
D gene: TRBD1
V gene: TRBV30
CDR3 DNA: TGTGCCCAGGGACAGGCAGACTTCCGCTTC
CDR3 protein: CAQGQADFRF

J gene: TRBJ2-6
clone size: -
D gene: -
V gene: TRBV5-1
CDR3 DNA: TGCGCCAGCAGCGCCACGGGACAAGTTCTCTCTGGGGCCAACGTCCTGACTTTC
CDR3 protein: CASSATGQVLSGANVLTF

J gene: TRBJ1-6
clone size: -
D gene: -
V gene: TRBV11-2
CDR3 DNA: TGTGCCAGCAGCCCCGGACGACAGGATAATTCACCCCTCCACTTT
CDR3 protein: CASSPGRQDNSPLHF

J gene: TRBJ1-6
clone size: -
D gene: TRBD1
V gene: TRBV14
CDR3 DNA: TGTGCCAGCAGCCCCAACCGGGACAGGGGGAGAAGATGGCCCACACCCCTCCACTTT
CDR3 protein: CASSPNRDRGRRWPTPLHF

J gene: TRBJ2-2
clone size: -
D gene: -
V gene: TRBV27
CDR3 DNA: TGTGCCAGCAGTTCCTCCTATGGGGAGCTGTTTTTT
CDR3 protein: CASSSSYGELFF

J gene: TRBJ1-2
clone size: -
D gene: TRBD1
V gene: TRBV28
CDR3 DNA: TGTGCCAGCAGTTTGGGGGACAGGCCTTCCTATGGCTACACCTTC
CDR3 protein: CASSLGDRPSYGYTF

J gene: TRBJ1-4
clone size: few
D gene: -
V gene: TRBV15
CDR3 DNA: TGTGCCACCAGCAGACGTGGGGGGAGTGATGAAAAACTGTTTTTT
CDR3 protein: CATSRRGGSDEKLFF

J gene: TRBJ2-1
clone size: few
D gene: -
V gene: TRBV15
CDR3 DNA: TGTGCCACCAGCAGAAGACAGTACAATGAGCAGTTCTTC
CDR3 protein: CATSRRQYNEQFF

J gene: TRBJ2-5
clone size: -
D gene: -
V gene: TRBV29-1
CDR3 DNA: TGCAGCGTTTCGGTGGGAGGGGGAAAAGAGACCCAGTACTTC
CDR3 protein: CSVSVGGGKETQYF

J gene: TRBJ1-6
clone size: -
D gene: -
V gene: TRBV28
CDR3 DNA: TGTGCCAGCAGTGGGGGGAGCTCCTATAATTCACCCCTCCACTTT
CDR3 protein: CASSGGSSYNSPLHF

J gene: TRBJ2-7
clone size: few
D gene: -
V gene: TRBV5-6
CDR3 DNA: TGTGCCAGCAGCTTGGTCAGTCCCTACGAGCAGTACTTC
CDR3 protein: CASSLVSPYEQYF

J gene: TRBJ2-7
clone size: -
D gene: TRBD2
V gene: TRBV19
CDR3 DNA: TGTGCCAGTGGCCAGGGCGGGGGCTACGAGCAGTACTTC
CDR3 protein: CASGQGGGYEQYF

J gene: TRBJ2-4
clone size: few
D gene: -
V gene: TRBV4-1
CDR3 DNA: TGCGCCAGCAGCCAAGGCTACATTCAGTACTTC
CDR3 protein: CASSQGYIQYF

J gene: TRBJ2-7
clone size: -
D gene: -
V gene: TRBV9
CDR3 DNA: TGTGCCAGCAGCCCCTCGGGGGAACCTCTACAGCAGTACTTC
CDR3 protein: CASSPSGEPLQQYF

J gene: TRBJ2-6
clone size: -
D gene: -
V gene: TRBV5-4
CDR3 DNA: TGTGCCAGCAGTTCGCCCGTGAGGTCTGGGGCCAACGTCCTGACTTTC
CDR3 protein: CASSSPVRSGANVLTF

J gene: TRBJ2-7
clone size: -
D gene: TRBD1
V gene: TRBV28
CDR3 DNA: TGTGCCAGCAGTACGGGACAGGGTATGGACGAGCAGTACTTC
CDR3 protein: CASSTGQGMDEQYF

J gene: TRBJ1-2
clone size: -
D gene: TRBD1
V gene: TRBV27
CDR3 DNA: TGTGCCAGCAGTTTATCGGGACAGAACTATGGCTACACCTTC
CDR3 protein: CASSLSGQNYGYTF

J gene: TRBJ1-1
clone size: -
D gene: -
V gene: TRBV4-3
CDR3 DNA: TGCGCCAGCAGCCAAGAGACCCGTGGGGTGAACACTGAAGCTTTCTTT
CDR3 protein: CASSQETRGVNTEAFF

J gene: TRBJ2-1
clone size: -
D gene: -
V gene: TRBV7-6
CDR3 DNA: TGTGCCAGCAGCTTAGCGGGACGTCCTGAAGATGAGCAGTTCTTC
CDR3 protein: CASSLAGRPEDEQFF

J gene: TRBJ2-3
clone size: -
D gene: TRBD2
V gene: TRBV7-2
CDR3 DNA: TGTGCCAGCAGCTTTGCGGGGGGAGATACGCAGTATTTT
CDR3 protein: CASSFAGGDTQYF

J gene: TRBJ2-2
clone size: -
D gene: -
V gene: TRBV18
CDR3 DNA: TGTGCCAGCTCCCCTCGTGGGGGAGACACCGGGGAGCTGTTTTTT
CDR3 protein: CASSPRGGDTGELFF

J gene: TRBJ1-6
clone size: -
D gene: -
V gene: TRBV6-1
CDR3 DNA: TGTGCCAGCAGTGAAGAGGACTGGGACGTTTATAATTCACCCCTCCACTTT
CDR3 protein: CASSEEDWDVYNSPLHF

J gene: TRBJ2-1
clone size: -
D gene: -
V gene: TRBV18
CDR3 DNA: TGTGCCAGCTCACCACAGCGTAGCTCCTACAATGAGCAGTTCTTC
CDR3 protein: CASSPQRSSYNEQFF

J gene: TRBJ1-5
clone size: once
D gene: TRBD1
V gene: TRBV28
CDR3 DNA: TGTGCCAGCAGTTACCGTGACAGGGGGCACAGTCAGCCCCAGCATTTT
CDR3 protein: CASSYRDRGHSQPQHF

J gene: TRBJ1-5
clone size: -
D gene: TRBD1
V gene: TRBV19
CDR3 DNA: TGTGCCAGTAGTTTCACAGGGGGGCAACAGCCCCAGCATTTT
CDR3 protein: CASSFTGGQQPQHF

J gene: TRBJ2-5
clone size: -
D gene: -
V gene: TRBV28
CDR3 DNA: TGTGCCAGCAGAGCCTCGGGACGCCTAACTGAGACCCAGTACTTC
CDR3 protein: CASRASGRLTETQYF

J gene: TRBJ2-1
clone size: -
D gene: -
V gene: TRBV14
CDR3 DNA: TGTGCCAGCAGCCAAGATCTCCCCTCCAGCCACAATCAGCAGTTCTTC
CDR3 protein: CASSQDLPSSHNQQFF

J gene: TRBJ2-1
clone size: -
D gene: -
V gene: TRBV29-1
CDR3 DNA: TGCAGCGTTGAATATCCGCAGGGCAACAATGAGCAGTTCTTC
CDR3 protein: CSVEYPQGNNEQFF

J gene: TRBJ2-7
clone size: -
D gene: -
V gene: TRBV7-9
CDR3 DNA: TGTGCCAGCCGCCTCGGTGGGGGGGCCTACTACGAGCAGTACTTC
CDR3 protein: CASRLGGGAYYEQYF

J gene: TRBJ2-5
clone size: -
D gene: -
V gene: TRBV27
CDR3 DNA: TGTGCCAGCAGTTTAAGGGGCCAAGAGACCCAGTACTTC
CDR3 protein: CASSLRGQETQYF